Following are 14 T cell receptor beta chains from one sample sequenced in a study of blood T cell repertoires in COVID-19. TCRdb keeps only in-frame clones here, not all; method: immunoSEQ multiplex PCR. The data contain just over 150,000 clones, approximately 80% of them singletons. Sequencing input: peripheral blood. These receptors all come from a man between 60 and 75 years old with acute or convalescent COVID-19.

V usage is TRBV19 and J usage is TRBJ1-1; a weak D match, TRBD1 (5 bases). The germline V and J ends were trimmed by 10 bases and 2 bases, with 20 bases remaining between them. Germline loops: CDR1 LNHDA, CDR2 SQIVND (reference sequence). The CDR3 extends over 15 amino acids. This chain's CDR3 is CATSIAGGINTEAFF. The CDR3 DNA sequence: TGTGCCACCTCTATAGCCGGGGGAATTAACACTGAAGCTTTCTTT.

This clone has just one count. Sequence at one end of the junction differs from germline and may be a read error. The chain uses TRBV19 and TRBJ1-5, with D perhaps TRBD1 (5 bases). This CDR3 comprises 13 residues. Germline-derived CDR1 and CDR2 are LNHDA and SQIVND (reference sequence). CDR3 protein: CASSQGSHQPQHF. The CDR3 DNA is TGTGCCAGTAGCCAGGGTAGCCATCAGCCCCAGCATTTT. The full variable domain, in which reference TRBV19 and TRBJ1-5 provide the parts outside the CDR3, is DGGITQSPKYLFRKEGQNVTLSCEQNLNHDAMYWYRQDPGQGLRLIYYSQIVNDFQKGDIAEGYSVSREKKESFPLTVTSAQKNPTAFYLCASSQGSHQPQHFGDGTRLSIL.

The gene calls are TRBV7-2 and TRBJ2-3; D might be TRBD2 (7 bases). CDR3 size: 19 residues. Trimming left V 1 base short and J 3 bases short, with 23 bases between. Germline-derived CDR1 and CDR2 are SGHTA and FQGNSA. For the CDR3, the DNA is TGTGCCAGCAGCTTAGTTAGGATGGGGGGGGCCCTCGTTACAGATACGCAGTATTTT. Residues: CASSLVRMGGALVTDTQYF. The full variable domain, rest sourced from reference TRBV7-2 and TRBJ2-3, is GAGVSQSPSNKVTEKGKDVELRCDPISGHTALYWYRQSLGQGLEFLIYFQGNSAPDKSGLPSDRFSAERTGGSVSTLTIQRTQQEDSAVYLCASSLVRMGGALVTDTQYFGPGTRLTVL.

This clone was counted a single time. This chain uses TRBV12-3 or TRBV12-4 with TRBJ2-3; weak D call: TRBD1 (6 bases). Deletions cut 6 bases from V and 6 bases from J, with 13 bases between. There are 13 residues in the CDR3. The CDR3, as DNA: TGTGCCAGCAGCCCGGCAGGGGCCGATACGCAGTATTTT. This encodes CASSPAGADTQYF.

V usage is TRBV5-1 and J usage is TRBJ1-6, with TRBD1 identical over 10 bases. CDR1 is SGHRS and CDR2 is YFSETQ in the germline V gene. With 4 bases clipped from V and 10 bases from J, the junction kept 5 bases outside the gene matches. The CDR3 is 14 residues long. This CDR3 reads CASSIDRGRSPLHF. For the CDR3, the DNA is TGCGCCAGCAGCATAGACAGGGGGCGGTCACCCCTCCACTTT.

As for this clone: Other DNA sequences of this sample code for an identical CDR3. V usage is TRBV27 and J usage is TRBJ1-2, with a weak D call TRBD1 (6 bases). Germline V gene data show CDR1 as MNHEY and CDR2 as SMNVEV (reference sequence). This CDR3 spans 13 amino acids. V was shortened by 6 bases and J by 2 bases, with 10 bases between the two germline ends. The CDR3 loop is CASSPGQNYGYTF. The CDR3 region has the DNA TGTGCCAGCAGCCCTGGACAGAACTATGGCTACACCTTC.

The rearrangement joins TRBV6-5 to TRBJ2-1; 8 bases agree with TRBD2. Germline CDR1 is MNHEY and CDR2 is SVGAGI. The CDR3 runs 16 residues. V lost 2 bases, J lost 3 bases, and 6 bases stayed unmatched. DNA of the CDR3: TGTGCCAGCAGTTACACCAGCGGGAGTAGCTACAATGAGCAGTTCTTC. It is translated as CASSYTSGSSYNEQFF.

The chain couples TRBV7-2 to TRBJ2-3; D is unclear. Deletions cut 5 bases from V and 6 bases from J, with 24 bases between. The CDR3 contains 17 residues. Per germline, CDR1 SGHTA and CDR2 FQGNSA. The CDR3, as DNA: TGTGCCAGCAGCCCCGACCTGGCCGTCCGCTCCGGGGATACGCAGTATTTT. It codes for CASSPDLAVRSGDTQYF.

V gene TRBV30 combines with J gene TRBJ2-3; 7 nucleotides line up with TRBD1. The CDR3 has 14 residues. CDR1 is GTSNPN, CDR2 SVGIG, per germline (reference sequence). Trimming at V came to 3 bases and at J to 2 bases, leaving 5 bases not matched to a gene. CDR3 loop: CAWRKTGITDTQYF. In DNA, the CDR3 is TGTGCCTGGAGGAAGACAGGGATCACAGATACGCAGTATTTT.

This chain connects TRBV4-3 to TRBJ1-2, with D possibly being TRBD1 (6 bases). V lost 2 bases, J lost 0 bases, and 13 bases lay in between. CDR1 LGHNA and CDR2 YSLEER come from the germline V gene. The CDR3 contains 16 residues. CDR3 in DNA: TGCGCCAGCAGCCAACCGGGACAACTAGCTAACTATGGCTACACCTTC. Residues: CASSQPGQLANYGYTF.

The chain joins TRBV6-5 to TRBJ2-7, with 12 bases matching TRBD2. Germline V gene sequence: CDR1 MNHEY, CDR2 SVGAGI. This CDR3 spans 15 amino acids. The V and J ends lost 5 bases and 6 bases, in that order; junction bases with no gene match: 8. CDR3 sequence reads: CASSPPGLAGSEQYF. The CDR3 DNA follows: TGTGCCAGCAGTCCTCCCGGACTAGCGGGATCCGAGCAGTACTTC.

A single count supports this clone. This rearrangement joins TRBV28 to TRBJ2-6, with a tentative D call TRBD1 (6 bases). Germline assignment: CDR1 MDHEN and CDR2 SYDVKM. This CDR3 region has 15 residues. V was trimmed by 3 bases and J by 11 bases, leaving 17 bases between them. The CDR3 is CASSFTGSLQHVLTF. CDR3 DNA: TGTGCCAGCAGTTTCACAGGGTCCCTTCAACACGTCCTGACTTTC.

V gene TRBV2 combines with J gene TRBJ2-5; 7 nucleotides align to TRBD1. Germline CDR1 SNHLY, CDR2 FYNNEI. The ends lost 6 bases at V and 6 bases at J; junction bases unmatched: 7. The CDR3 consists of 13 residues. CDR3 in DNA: TGTGCCAGCAGAACAGGGGTTCAACAGACCCAGTACTTC. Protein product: CASRTGVQQTQYF.

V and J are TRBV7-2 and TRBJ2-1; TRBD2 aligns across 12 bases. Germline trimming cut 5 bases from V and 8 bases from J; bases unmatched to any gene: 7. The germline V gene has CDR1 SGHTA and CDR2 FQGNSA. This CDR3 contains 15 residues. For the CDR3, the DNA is TGTGCCAGCAGCCGTTCTAGCGGGGGGGTGTATGAGCAGTTCTTC. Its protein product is CASSRSSGGVYEQFF.